These 29 T cell receptor beta chains share one sample of origin, sequenced in a study of blood T cell repertoires in COVID-19. Sequenced by immunoSEQ multiplex PCR; TCRdb stores in-frame clones only, minus some. The sample consists of 130,000 or so clones, roughly three quarters of them appearing once. The material sequenced was peripheral blood. These receptors were collected from a woman between 65 and 79 years old with acute or convalescent COVID-19.

This clone appeared a few times. The gene calls are TRBV9 and TRBJ1-1; D may be TRBD1 (6 bases). Germline lookup yields CDR1 SGDLS and CDR2 YYNGEE. CDR3 length equals 13 residues. Between the trimmed V and J ends, which lost 2 bases and 10 bases, there was a span of 15 bases. The CDR3 DNA sequence: TGTGCCAGCAGCGTGACCCGGGAGGGGGGAGCTTTCTTT. This gives the protein CASSVTREGGAFF.

This rearrangement joins TRBV7-9 to TRBJ2-5, with 13 bases that match TRBD2. Losses at the gene ends were 2 bases for V and 5 bases for J; bases not matched to a gene: 8. Germline V lookup: CDR1 SEHNR, CDR2 FQNEAQ (reference sequence). The CDR3 sequence is 17 residues long. CDR3 in DNA: TGTGCCAGCAGCTTAATCACTGGACTAGCGGGAGTGGAGACCCAGTACTTC. Its protein product is CASSLITGLAGVETQYF.

A note on this clone: A read error is likely here: a far larger clone is one base away. This sequence joins TRBV7-2 and TRBJ1-1; no definite D call. The CDR3 sequence is 13 residues long. Trimming stripped 5 bases from V and 0 bases from J, with 7 bases between. Germline CDR1 SGHTA, CDR2 FQGNSA. The CDR3 sequence is CASSVNMNTEAFF. CDR3 nucleotide sequence: TGTGCCAGCAGCGTAAACATGAACACTGAAGCTTTCTTT.

This chain joins TRBV6-6 and TRBJ1-5; the match to TRBD1 covers 8 bases. Germline V gene sequence: CDR1 MNHNY, CDR2 SVGAGI (reference sequence). The junction had 1 base not matched to a gene; V was cut back by 7 bases and J by 5 bases. This CDR3 spans 12 amino acids. CDR3 region: CASNRGDQPQHF. CDR3 nucleotide sequence: TGTGCCAGCAACAGGGGGGATCAGCCCCAGCATTTT.

V and J are TRBV3-1 (or the pseudogene TRBV3-2) and TRBJ1-1, with D unresolved. CDR1 and CDR2 from the germline V gene are LGHDT and YNNKEL (reference sequence). Trimming left V 1 base short and J 0 bases short, with 12 bases between. The CDR3 spans 16 residues. The CDR3 sequence: CASSQGVARVNTEAFF. The CDR3 DNA follows: TGTGCCAGCAGCCAAGGGGTCGCGAGGGTGAACACTGAAGCTTTCTTT.

The V gene is TRBV19, the J gene TRBJ2-7; tentatively, D is TRBD1 (5 bases). Deletions cut 5 bases from V and 4 bases from J, with 12 bases between. CDR1 is LNHDA and CDR2 is SQIVND in the germline V gene (reference sequence). This CDR3 spans 13 amino acids. The CDR3 DNA follows: TGTGCCAGTAGTCCTCAGGGCCGGTACGAGCAGTACTTC. Protein sequence: CASSPQGRYEQYF.

The chain employs TRBV4-3 and TRBJ2-2, with 8 bases aligning to TRBD2. Germline V lookup: CDR1 LGHNA, CDR2 YSLEER. Trimming cost V 1 base and J 4 bases; bases outside gene matches: 8. There are 17 residues in the CDR3. CDR3 protein: CASSQVISGGLTGELFF. CDR3 sequence (DNA): TGCGCCAGCAGCCAAGTTATAAGCGGGGGCCTCACCGGGGAGCTGTTTTTT.

This chain uses TRBV30 with TRBJ1-2; 8 bases match TRBD1. CDR1 is GTSNPN and CDR2 is SVGIG in the germline V gene (reference sequence). The V segment lost 3 bases and the J segment 4 bases; nucleotides outside the gene matches: 4. CDR3 length: 13 residues. The CDR3 here is CAWRNQGAYGYTF. CDR3 in DNA: TGTGCCTGGAGAAATCAGGGGGCCTATGGCTACACCTTC.

This clone was picked up one time. CDR3 sequence: CASSQQGGGQPQHF. CDR3 bases: TGTGCCAGCAGTCAACAGGGGGGAGGGCAGCCCCAGCATTTT. The rearrangement uses TRBV27 and TRBJ1-5; TRBD1 agrees at 8 bases. This CDR3 has 14 residues. Looked up from germline, CDR1 is MNHEY and CDR2 is SMNVEV (reference sequence). V lost 5 bases to trimming and J lost 7 bases; unmatched junction nucleotides: 7.

This chain links TRBV28 with TRBJ1-5; D might be TRBD1 (5 bases). This CDR3 comprises 15 residues. From germline, CDR1 is MDHEN and CDR2 SYDVKM. V shed 3 bases and J shed 5 bases, with 14 bases lying between them. Here the CDR3 reads CASSFARGIDQPQHF. DNA of the CDR3: TGTGCCAGCAGTTTTGCAAGGGGTATAGATCAGCCCCAGCATTTT.

DNA of the CDR3: TGTGCCAGTAGTTCCAGGGGGCGGCACCAGCCCCAGCATTTT. Protein: CASSSRGRHQPQHF. The chain employs TRBV19 and TRBJ1-5, with 8 bases identical to TRBD1. The CDR3 contains 14 residues. Germline CDR1 is LNHDA and CDR2 is SQIVND (reference sequence). V lost 5 bases, J lost 7 bases, and 7 bases stayed unmatched. The full variable domain, with the rest looked up from reference TRBV19 and TRBJ1-5, is DGGITQSPKYLFRKEGQNVTLSCEQNLNHDAMYWYRQDPGQGLRLIYYSQIVNDFQKGDIAEGYSVSREKKESFPLTVTSAQKNPTAFYLCASSSRGRHQPQHFGDGTRLSIL.

This clone was observed a handful of times. The chain joins TRBV20-1 to TRBJ2-1, with TRBD1 as a possible D gene (6 bases). The V gene lost 3 bases and the J gene lost 1 base, with 13 bases spanning the gap. Per germline, CDR1 DFQATT and CDR2 SNEGSKA (reference sequence). The CDR3 has 15 amino acids. CDR3 sequence (DNA): TGCAGTGCTAGTGGGAACAGGGTGTCCTACAATGAGCAGTTCTTC. Its protein is CSASGNRVSYNEQFF.

V and J are TRBV2 and TRBJ1-5; D is unresolved. V gave up 4 bases and J gave up 7 bases, with 11 bases separating them. CDR3 size: 13 residues. Germline V CDR1 and CDR2: SNHLY, FYNNEI. The DNA for the CDR3 is TGTGCCAGCAGTGTAGGCCAGACACAGCCCCAGCATTTT. It is translated as CASSVGQTQPQHF.

This sequence joins TRBV30 and TRBJ2-2; 7 bases are shared with TRBD1. Germline lookup yields CDR1 GTSNPN and CDR2 SVGIG (reference sequence). The CDR3 covers 15 residues. Trimming removed 1 base from V and 6 bases from J; junction bases left unmatched: 8. The CDR3 sequence: CAWSESRQGAGELFF. The CDR3 DNA reads TGTGCCTGGAGTGAGTCCAGACAGGGCGCCGGGGAGCTGTTTTTT.

The rearrangement joins TRBV4-2 to TRBJ2-7, with D possibly matching TRBD1 (5 bases). Germline V gives CDR1 LGHNA, CDR2 YNFKEQ. The CDR3 extends over 13 amino acids. The V end was cut by 3 bases, the J end by 6 bases, with 12 bases between. The CDR3 protein is CASSQQGRVEQYF. DNA of the CDR3: TGTGCCAGCAGCCAGCAGGGCAGGGTCGAGCAGTACTTC.

CDR3 protein: CASSSAQGEGYTF. CDR3 nucleotide sequence: TGTGCCAGCAGCAGTGCGCAGGGGGAAGGCTACACCTTC. This rearrangement joins TRBV7-9 to TRBJ1-2; 7 nucleotides agree with TRBD1. The CDR3 length is 13 residues. Germline CDR1 and CDR2: SEHNR and FQNEAQ (reference sequence). Losses at the gene ends were 5 bases for V and 8 bases for J; bases not matched to a gene: 8.

The V and J genes are TRBV4-3 and TRBJ2-7; 7 bases agree with TRBD1. Germline V lookup: CDR1 LGHNA, CDR2 YSLEER. Unmatched junction bases numbered 5, after V lost 0 bases and J lost 0 bases. CDR3 size: 16 residues. The CDR3 sequence: CASSQDRAGGSYEQYF. DNA for the CDR3: TGCGCCAGCAGCCAAGACCGGGCAGGGGGCTCCTACGAGCAGTACTTC.

The CDR3 DNA sequence: TGTGCCAGCAGCTTAGGACTTTCAGTGACCGGGGAGCTGTTTTTT. Its translation: CASSLGLSVTGELFF. This chain connects TRBV7-9 to TRBJ2-2; D remains unclear. V lost 1 base and J 5 bases, leaving 11 bases between the germline ends. This CDR3 spans 15 amino acids. Germline-derived CDR1 and CDR2 are SEHNR and FQNEAQ (reference sequence).

This clone was recorded only once. The DNA for the CDR3 is TGTGCCAGCAGTCCCTTCACTGAAGCTTTCTTT. This encodes CASSPFTEAFF. The chain is built from TRBV12-3 or TRBV12-4 and TRBJ1-1; the D is unclear. With 5 bases removed from V and 4 bases from J, the gap between germline ends came to 5 bases. This CDR3 comprises 11 residues.

In nucleotides, the CDR3 is TGTGCCACCGACAGGGGAGTGACATACAATGAGCAGTTCTTC. Translation gives CATDRGVTYNEQFF. The V gene is TRBV24-1, the J gene TRBJ2-1; 8 bases are shared with TRBD1. Unmatched junction bases numbered 7, after V lost 9 bases and J lost 4 bases. Germline CDR1 and CDR2: KGHDR and SFDVKD. The CDR3 loop spans 14 amino acids.

DNA of the CDR3: TGTGCCAGCAGCGTAGCGGTGTACAATGAGCAGTTCTTC. It is translated as CASSVAVYNEQFF. The chain combines TRBV9 with TRBJ2-1, with D hard to call. In germline, CDR1 is SGDLS, CDR2 YYNGEE. The CDR3 consists of 13 residues. V lost 0 bases, J lost 4 bases, and 5 bases lay in between.

This chain links TRBV9 with TRBJ2-3, with D unresolved. V lost 1 base and J 5 bases, leaving 11 bases between the germline ends. Germline values: CDR1 SGDLS, CDR2 YYNGEE. This CDR3 spans 14 amino acids. This chain's CDR3 is CASSVTLVGDTQYF. CDR3 sequence (DNA): TGTGCCAGCAGCGTAACCCTAGTGGGAGATACGCAGTATTTT.

In DNA form, the CDR3 reads TGTGCCAGTAGAAGGACAGGGCTCAGGAATGAGCAGTTCTTC. As protein: CASRRTGLRNEQFF. This sequence joins TRBV19 and TRBJ2-1; 8 bases are shared with TRBD1. The germline V gene has CDR1 LNHDA and CDR2 SQIVND (reference sequence). J lost 7 bases, V lost 6 bases, and 8 bases had no gene match. The CDR3 loop spans 14 amino acids.

This clone showed up just a few times. The V and J genes are TRBV5-1 and TRBJ2-5, with 8 bases lining up with TRBD1. Germline V gene sequence: CDR1 SGHRS, CDR2 YFSETQ. The CDR3 loop spans 13 amino acids. After removal of 4 bases from V and 7 bases from J, the junction contained 6 bases not matched to a gene. The CDR3 DNA reads TGCGCCAGCAGCAATGGACAGGGTGGGACCCAGTACTTC. It codes for CASSNGQGGTQYF.

The chain combines TRBV3-1 (or the pseudogene TRBV3-2) with TRBJ2-5; TRBD2 matches 9 bases. Germline V gene data show CDR1 as LGHDT and CDR2 as YNNKEL (reference sequence). This CDR3 spans 15 amino acids. J was trimmed by 4 bases and V by 4 bases; bases with no gene match: 7. CDR3 DNA: TGTGCCAGCAGCCCTAATAGCGGGGGTGCAGAGACCCAGTACTTC. Translated, it gives CASSPNSGGAETQYF.

The chain carries TRBV10-2 and TRBJ1-4; possibly TRBD1 for D (5 bases). Trimming took off 6 bases at V and 4 bases at J, with 15 bases between the two ends. The CDR3 extends over 15 amino acids. CDR1 and CDR2 from the germline V gene are WSHSY and SAAADI. This CDR3 reads CASSPFGTSNEKLFF. CDR3 in DNA: TGCGCCAGCAGCCCTTTTGGGACTAGTAATGAAAAACTGTTTTTT.

The chain carries TRBV7-9 and TRBJ2-5; TRBD1 aligns across 7 bases. Germline loops: CDR1 SEHNR, CDR2 FQNEAQ (reference sequence). The CDR3 is 16 amino acids. V shed 2 bases, J shed 1 base, and the junction held 7 bases outside the gene matches. CDR3 loop: CASSLTFGTAQETQYF. DNA for the CDR3: TGTGCCAGCAGCTTAACATTCGGGACAGCCCAAGAGACCCAGTACTTC.

The chain couples TRBV4-1 to TRBJ2-7, with TRBD2 matching 8 bases. The V gene's germline CDR1 is MGHRA and CDR2 YSYEKL. The J segment lost 2 bases and the V segment lost 1 base, leaving 10 bases of the junction unmatched. This CDR3 region has 17 residues. DNA for the CDR3: TGCGCCAGCAGCCAAGGCGGCGGGAGGCTTTCCCCCTACGAGCAGTACTTC. It encodes CASSQGGGRLSPYEQYF.

This chain connects TRBV29-1 to TRBJ2-1; 7 nucleotides agree with TRBD2. Germline-derived CDR1 and CDR2 are SQVTM and ANQGSEA. The CDR3 sequence is 14 residues long. Germline trimming cut 4 bases from V and 4 bases from J; bases unmatched to any gene: 7. CDR3 DNA sequence: TGCAGCGTTGCCGCGGGAGAAACGTACAATGAGCAGTTCTTC. Amino acids: CSVAAGETYNEQFF.